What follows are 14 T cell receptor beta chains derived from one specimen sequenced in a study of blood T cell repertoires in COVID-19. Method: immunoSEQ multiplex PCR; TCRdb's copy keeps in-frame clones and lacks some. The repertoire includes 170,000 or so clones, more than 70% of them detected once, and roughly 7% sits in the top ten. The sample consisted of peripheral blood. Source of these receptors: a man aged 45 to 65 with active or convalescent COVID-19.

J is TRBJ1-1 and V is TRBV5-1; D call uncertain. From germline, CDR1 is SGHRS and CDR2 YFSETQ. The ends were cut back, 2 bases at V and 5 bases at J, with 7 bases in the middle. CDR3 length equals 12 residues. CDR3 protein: CASSFSRTEAFF. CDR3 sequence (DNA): TGCGCCAGCAGCTTTTCGCGAACTGAAGCTTTCTTT.

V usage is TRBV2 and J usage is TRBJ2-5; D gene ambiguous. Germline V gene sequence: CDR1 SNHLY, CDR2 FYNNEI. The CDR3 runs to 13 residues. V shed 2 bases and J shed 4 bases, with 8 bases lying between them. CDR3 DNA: TGTGCCAGCAGTGAATTAGCCAGAGAGACCCAGTACTTC. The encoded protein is CASSELARETQYF. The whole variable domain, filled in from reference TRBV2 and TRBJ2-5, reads EPEVTQTPSHQVTQMGQEVILRCVPISNHLYFYWYRQILGQKVEFLVSFYNNEISEKSEIFDDQFSVERPDGSNFTLKIRSTKLEDSAMYFCASSELARETQYFGPGTRLLVL.

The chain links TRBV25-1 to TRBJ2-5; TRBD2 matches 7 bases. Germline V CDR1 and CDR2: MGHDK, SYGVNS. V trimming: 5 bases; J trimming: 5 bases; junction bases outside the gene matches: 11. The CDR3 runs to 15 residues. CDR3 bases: TGTGCCAGCAGTCGGGCTAGCGGAGGATGGGAGACCCAGTACTTC. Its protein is CASSRASGGWETQYF.

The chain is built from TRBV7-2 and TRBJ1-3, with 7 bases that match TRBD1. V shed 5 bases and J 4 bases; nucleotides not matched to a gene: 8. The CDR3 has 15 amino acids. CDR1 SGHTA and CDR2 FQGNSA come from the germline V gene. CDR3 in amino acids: CASSANRDRGNTIYF. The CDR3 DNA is TGTGCCAGCAGCGCTAACCGGGACAGAGGAAACACCATATATTTT.

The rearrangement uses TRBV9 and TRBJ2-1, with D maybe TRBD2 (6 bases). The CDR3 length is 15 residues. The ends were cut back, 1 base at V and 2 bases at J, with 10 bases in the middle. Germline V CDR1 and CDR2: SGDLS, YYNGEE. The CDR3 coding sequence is TGTGCCAGCAGCGTACGGGCGGGAACCTACAATGAGCAGTTCTTC. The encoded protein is CASSVRAGTYNEQFF.

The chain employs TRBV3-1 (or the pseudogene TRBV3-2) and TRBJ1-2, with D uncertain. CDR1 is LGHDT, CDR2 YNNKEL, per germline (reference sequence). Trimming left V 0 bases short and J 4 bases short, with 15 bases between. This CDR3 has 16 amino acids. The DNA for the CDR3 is TGTGCCAGCAGCCAAGAGGTCACGCCCACGGGCTATGGCTACACCTTC. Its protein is CASSQEVTPTGYGYTF.

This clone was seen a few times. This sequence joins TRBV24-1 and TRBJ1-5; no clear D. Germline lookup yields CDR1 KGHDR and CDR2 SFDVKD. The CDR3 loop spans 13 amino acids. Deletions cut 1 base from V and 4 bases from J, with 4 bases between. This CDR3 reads CATSDFHNQPQHF. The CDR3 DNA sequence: TGTGCCACCAGTGATTTCCATAATCAGCCCCAGCATTTT.

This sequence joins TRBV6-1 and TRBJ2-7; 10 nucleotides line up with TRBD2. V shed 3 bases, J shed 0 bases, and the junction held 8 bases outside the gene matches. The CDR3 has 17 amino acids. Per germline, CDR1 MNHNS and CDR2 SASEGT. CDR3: CASSDNPGLAYSYEQYF. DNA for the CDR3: TGTGCCAGCAGTGACAATCCGGGACTAGCGTACTCCTACGAGCAGTACTTC.

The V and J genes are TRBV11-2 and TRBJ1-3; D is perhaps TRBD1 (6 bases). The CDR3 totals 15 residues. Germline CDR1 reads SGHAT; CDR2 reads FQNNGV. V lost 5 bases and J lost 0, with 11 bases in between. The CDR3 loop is CASSAGTSSGNTIYF. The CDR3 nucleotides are TGTGCCAGCAGCGCCGGGACAAGCTCTGGAAACACCATATATTTT.

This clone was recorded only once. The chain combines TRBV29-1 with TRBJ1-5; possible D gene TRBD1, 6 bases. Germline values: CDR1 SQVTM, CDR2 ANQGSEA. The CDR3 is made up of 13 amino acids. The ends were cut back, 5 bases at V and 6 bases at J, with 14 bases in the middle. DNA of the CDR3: TGCAGCGTTTTGGTGGGGGCAAGTCAGCCCCAGCATTTT. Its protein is CSVLVGASQPQHF.

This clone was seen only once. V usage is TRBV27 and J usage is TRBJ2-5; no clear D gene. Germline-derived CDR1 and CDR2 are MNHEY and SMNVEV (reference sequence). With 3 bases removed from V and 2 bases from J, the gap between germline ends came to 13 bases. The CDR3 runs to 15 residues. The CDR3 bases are TGTGCCAGCAGTTTGAGTACCGCTACGCAAGAGACCCAGTACTTC. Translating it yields CASSLSTATQETQYF.

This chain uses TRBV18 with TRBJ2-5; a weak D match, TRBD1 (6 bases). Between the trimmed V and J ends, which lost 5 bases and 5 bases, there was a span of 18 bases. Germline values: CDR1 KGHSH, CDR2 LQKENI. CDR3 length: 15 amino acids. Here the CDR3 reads CASSSKAGVRETQYF. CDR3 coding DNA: TGTGCCAGCTCAAGTAAAGCAGGGGTCCGGGAGACCCAGTACTTC.

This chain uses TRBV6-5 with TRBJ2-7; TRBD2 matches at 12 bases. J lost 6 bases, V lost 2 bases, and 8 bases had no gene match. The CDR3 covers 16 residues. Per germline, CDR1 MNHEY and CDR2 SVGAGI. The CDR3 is CASSYDRLAGASEQYF. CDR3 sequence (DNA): TGTGCCAGCAGTTACGACCGACTAGCGGGAGCGAGCGAGCAGTACTTC.

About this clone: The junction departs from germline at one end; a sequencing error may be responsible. The CDR3 DNA sequence: TGTGCCAGCAGTTTGTACACAGGGGCATACGCCTTC. Protein: CASSLYTGAYAF. The chain carries TRBV28 and TRBJ1-2, with 7 bases lining up with TRBD1. This CDR3 region has 12 residues. The germline gives CDR1 MDHEN, CDR2 SYDVKM.